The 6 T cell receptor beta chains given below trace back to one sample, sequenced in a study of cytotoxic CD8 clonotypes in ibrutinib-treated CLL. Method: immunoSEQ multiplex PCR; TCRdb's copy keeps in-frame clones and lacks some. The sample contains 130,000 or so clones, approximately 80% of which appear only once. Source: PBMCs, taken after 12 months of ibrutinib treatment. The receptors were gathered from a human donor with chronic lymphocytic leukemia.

In DNA, the CDR3 is TGTGCCAGCAGCTCACCCGGGACTAGCGGGAACACCGGGGAGCTGTTTTTT. It is translated as CASSSPGTSGNTGELFF. The V and J genes are TRBV7-9 and TRBJ2-2; 11 bases are a match to TRBD2. This CDR3 is 17 amino acids long. Germline CDR1 and CDR2: SEHNR and FQNEAQ (reference sequence). V shed 4 bases and J 1 base; nucleotides not matched to a gene: 5.

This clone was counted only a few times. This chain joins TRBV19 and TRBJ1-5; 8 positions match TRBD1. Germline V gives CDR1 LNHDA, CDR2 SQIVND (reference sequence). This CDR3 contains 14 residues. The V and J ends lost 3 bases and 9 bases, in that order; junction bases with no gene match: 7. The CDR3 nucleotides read TGTGCCAGTAGTATCGGACAGGGTGATTGGCCCCAGCATTTT. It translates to CASSIGQGDWPQHF.

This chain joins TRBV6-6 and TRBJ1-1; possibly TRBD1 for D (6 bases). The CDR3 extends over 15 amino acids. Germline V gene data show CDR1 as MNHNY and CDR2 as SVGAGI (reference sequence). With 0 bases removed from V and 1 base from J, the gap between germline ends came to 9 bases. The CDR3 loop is CASSYSDSKNTEAFF. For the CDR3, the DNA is TGTGCCAGCAGTTACTCGGACAGCAAGAACACTGAAGCTTTCTTT.

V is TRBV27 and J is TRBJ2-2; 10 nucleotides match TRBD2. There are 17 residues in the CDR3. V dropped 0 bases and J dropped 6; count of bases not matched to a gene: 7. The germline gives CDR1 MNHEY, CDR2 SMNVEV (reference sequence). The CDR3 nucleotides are TGTGCCAGCAGTTTATCCTCCCTAGCGGGAGCTCCCGGGGAGCTGTTTTTT. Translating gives CASSLSSLAGAPGELFF.

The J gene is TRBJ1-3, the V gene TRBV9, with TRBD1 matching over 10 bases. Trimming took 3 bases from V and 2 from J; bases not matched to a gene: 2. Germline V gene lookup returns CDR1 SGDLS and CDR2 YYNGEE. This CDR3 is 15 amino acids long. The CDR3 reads CASSADRGPGNTIYF. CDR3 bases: TGTGCCAGCAGCGCCGACAGGGGGCCTGGAAACACCATATATTTT.

The CDR3 protein is CASSLGLGVRETQYF. Written as DNA, the CDR3 is TGTGCCAGCAGCTTAGGGCTAGGGGTGCGAGAGACCCAGTACTTC. This sequence joins TRBV7-2 and TRBJ2-5; a possible D gene is TRBD1 (5 bases). In germline, CDR1 is SGHTA, CDR2 FQGNSA. Deletions cut 1 base from V and 4 bases from J, with 13 bases between. The CDR3 extends over 15 amino acids.